This T cell receptor (beta chain) was obtained from a study of blood T cell repertoires in COVID-19. In the study overall: Acute and convalescent COVID-19 samples came from the United States, Italy and Spain. T cells, B-cell-depleted T cells, or PBMCs provided the cDNA or gDNA that served as material.

CDR1 MRHNA and CDR2 SNTAGT come from the germline V gene. Losses at the gene ends were 2 bases for V and 5 bases for J; bases not matched to a gene: 0. CDR3 length: 14 amino acids. Original processing notes: Scientists estimated how many nucleated cells there were by amplifying reference gene primers. Profiled with immunoSEQ multiplex PCR; TCRdb holds only in-frame clones, not every one. The V and J calls and clone size come from that table; D and trimming were worked out from the DNA. The sample has roughly 160,000 clones, approximately 90% seen once; the top ten hold about 5%. Sample: peripheral blood. This clonotype originated in a man between 18 and 29 years old with COVID-19, enrolled during active disease. V and J are TRBV6-4 and TRBJ2-3; 11 nucleotides match TRBD2. Here the CDR3 DNA reads TGTGCCAGCAGTGACGGACTAGCGGGAGATACGCAGTATTTT. Translation: CASSDGLAGDTQYF.